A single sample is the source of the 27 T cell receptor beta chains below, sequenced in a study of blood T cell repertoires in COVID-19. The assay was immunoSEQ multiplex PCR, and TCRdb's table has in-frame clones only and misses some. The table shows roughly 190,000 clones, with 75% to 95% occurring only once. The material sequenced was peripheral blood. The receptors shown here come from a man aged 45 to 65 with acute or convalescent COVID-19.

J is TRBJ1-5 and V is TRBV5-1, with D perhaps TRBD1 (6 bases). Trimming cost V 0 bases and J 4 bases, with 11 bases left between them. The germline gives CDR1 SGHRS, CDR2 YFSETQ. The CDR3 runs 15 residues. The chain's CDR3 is CASSLEGGQNQPQHF. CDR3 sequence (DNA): TGCGCCAGCAGCTTGGAGGGTGGACAGAATCAGCCCCAGCATTTT.

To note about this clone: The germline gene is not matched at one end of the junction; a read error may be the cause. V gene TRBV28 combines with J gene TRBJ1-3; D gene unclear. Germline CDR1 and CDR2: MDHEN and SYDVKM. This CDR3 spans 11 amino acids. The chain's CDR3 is CASSGHIESDF. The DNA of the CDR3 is TGTGCCAGCAGTGGGCACATTGAGTCCGATTTT.

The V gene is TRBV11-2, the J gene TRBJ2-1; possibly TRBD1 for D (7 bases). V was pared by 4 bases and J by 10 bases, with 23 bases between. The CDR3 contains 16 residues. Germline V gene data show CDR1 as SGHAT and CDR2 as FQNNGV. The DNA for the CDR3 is TGTGCCAGCAGCTCCCAGGGGGGACTCCTACTCGAGGAGCAGTTCTTC. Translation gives CASSSQGGLLLEEQFF.

CDR3 amino acids: CASSSRTSGSYEQYF. CDR3 sequence (DNA): TGTGCCAGCAGTTCGAGGACTAGCGGGAGTTACGAGCAGTACTTC. The genes are TRBV27 and TRBJ2-7; 13 positions match TRBD2. CDR1 MNHEY and CDR2 SMNVEV come from the germline V gene (reference sequence). The V and J ends lost 4 bases and 4 bases, in that order; junction bases with no gene match: 4. The CDR3 is made up of 15 amino acids.

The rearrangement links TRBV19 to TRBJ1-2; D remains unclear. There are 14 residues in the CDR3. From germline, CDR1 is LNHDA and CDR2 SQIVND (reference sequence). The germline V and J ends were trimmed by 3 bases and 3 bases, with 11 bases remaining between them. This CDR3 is CASSIHREDYGYTF. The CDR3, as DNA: TGTGCCAGTAGTATTCACCGTGAGGACTATGGCTACACCTTC.

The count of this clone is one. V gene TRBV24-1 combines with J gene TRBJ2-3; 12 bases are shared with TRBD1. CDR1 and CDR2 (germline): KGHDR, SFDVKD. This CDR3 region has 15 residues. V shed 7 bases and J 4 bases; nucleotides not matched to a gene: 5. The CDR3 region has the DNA TGTGCCACCAGCGGGACAGGGGGCGCCTCAGATACGCAGTATTTT. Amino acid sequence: CATSGTGGASDTQYF.

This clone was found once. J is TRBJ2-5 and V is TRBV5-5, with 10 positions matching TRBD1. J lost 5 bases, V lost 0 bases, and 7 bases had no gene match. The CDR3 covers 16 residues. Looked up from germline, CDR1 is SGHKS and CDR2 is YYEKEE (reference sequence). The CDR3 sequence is CASSLVGTGAGETQYF. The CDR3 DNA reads TGTGCCAGCAGCTTGGTGGGGACAGGGGCAGGTGAGACCCAGTACTTC.

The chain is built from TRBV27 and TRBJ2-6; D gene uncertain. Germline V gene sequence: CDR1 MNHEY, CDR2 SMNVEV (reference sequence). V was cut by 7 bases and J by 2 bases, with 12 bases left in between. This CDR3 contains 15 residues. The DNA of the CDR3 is TGTGCCAGCACCGAGAGACACACTGGGGCCAACGTCCTGACTTTC. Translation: CASTERHTGANVLTF. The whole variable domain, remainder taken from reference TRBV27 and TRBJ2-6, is EAQVTQNPRYLITVTGKKLTVTCSQNMNHEYMSWYRQDPGLGLRQIYYSMNVEVTDKGDVPEGYKVSRKEKRNFPLILESPSPNQTSLYFCASTERHTGANVLTFGAGSRLTVL.

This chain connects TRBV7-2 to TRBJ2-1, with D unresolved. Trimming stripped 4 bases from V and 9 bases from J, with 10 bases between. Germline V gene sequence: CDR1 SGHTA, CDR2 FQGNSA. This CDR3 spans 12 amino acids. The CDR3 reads CASSSSGPEQFF. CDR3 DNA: TGTGCCAGCAGCTCCTCGGGTCCTGAGCAGTTCTTC.

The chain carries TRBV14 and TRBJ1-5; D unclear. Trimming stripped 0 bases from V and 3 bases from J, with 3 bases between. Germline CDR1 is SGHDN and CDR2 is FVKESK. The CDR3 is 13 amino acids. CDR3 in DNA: TGTGCCAGCAGCCAAGATATCAATCAGCCCCAGCATTTT. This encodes CASSQDINQPQHF.

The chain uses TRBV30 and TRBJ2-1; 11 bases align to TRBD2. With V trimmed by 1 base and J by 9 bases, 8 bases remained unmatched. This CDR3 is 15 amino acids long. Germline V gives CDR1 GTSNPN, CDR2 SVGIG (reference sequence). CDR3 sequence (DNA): TGTGCCTGGAGTGCTAGCGGGAGGACCAAGGGTGAGCAGTTCTTC. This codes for CAWSASGRTKGEQFF.

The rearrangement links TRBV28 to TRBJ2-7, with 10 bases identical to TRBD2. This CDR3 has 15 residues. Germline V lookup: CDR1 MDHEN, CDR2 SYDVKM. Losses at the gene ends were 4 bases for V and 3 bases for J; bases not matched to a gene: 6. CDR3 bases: TGTGCCAGCAGTTCACCTAGCGGGAGCCACTACGAGCAGTACTTC. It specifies CASSSPSGSHYEQYF.

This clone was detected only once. In nucleotides, the CDR3 is TGCGCCAGCAGCCAAAACCGGGGAGCGACAGGGCAGGCATTCTTT. Protein: CASSQNRGATGQAFF. This rearrangement joins TRBV4-3 to TRBJ1-1; 7 positions agree with TRBD1. Trimming removed 2 bases from V and 14 bases from J; junction bases left unmatched: 17. This CDR3 is built from 15 residues. Germline values: CDR1 LGHNA, CDR2 YSLEER.

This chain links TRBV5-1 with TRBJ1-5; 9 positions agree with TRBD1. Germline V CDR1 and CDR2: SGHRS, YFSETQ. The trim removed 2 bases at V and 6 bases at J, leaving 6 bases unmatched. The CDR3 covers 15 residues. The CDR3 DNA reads TGCGCCAGCAGCTTAGACAGGGGGAAAGGTCAGCCCCAGCATTTT. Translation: CASSLDRGKGQPQHF. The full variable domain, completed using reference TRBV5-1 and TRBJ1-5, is KAGVTQTPRYLIKTRGQQVTLSCSPISGHRSVSWYQQTPGQGLQFLFEYFSETQRNKGNFPGRFSGRQFSNSRSEMNVSTLELGDSALYLCASSLDRGKGQPQHFGDGTRLSIL.

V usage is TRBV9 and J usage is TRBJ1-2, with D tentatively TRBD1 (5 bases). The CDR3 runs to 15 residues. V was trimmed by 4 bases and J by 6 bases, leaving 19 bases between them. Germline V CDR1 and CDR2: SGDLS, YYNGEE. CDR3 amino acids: CASSPGGGTGNGYTF. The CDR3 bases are TGTGCCAGCAGCCCCGGGGGGGGGACGGGGAATGGCTACACCTTC.

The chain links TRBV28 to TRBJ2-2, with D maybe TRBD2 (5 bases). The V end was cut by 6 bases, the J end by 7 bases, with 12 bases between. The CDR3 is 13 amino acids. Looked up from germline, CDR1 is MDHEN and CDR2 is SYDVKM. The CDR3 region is CASRVGVVGELFF. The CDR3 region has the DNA TGTGCCAGCAGGGTCGGGGTTGTCGGGGAGCTGTTTTTT.

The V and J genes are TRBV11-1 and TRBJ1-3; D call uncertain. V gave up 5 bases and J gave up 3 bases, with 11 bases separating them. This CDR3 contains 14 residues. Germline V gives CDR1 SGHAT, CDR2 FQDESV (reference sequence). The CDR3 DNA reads TGTGCCAGCAGCGCCCGACAACTTGGAAACACCATATATTTT. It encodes CASSARQLGNTIYF.

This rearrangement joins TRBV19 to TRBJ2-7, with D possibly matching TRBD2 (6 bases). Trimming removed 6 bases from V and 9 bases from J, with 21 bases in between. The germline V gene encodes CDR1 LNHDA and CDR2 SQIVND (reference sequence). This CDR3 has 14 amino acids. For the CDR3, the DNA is TGTGCCAGTAGGCTCGGAGCGGGCAGTACGGTGCAGTACTTC. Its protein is CASRLGAGSTVQYF.

Here the CDR3 reads CASSLATGANYGYTF. CDR3 bases: TGTGCCAGCAGCTTAGCCACAGGGGCTAACTATGGCTACACCTTC. The chain uses TRBV7-2 and TRBJ1-2; TRBD1 agrees at 7 bases. The CDR3 has 15 amino acids. The germline gives CDR1 SGHTA, CDR2 FQGNSA. After removal of 0 bases from V and 0 bases from J, the junction contained 1 base not matched to a gene. The complete variable domain, with remaining parts taken from reference TRBV7-2 and TRBJ1-2, reads GAGVSQSPSNKVTEKGKDVELRCDPISGHTALYWYRQSLGQGLEFLIYFQGNSAPDKSGLPSDRFSAERTGGSVSTLTIQRTQQEDSAVYLCASSLATGANYGYTFGSGTRLTVV.

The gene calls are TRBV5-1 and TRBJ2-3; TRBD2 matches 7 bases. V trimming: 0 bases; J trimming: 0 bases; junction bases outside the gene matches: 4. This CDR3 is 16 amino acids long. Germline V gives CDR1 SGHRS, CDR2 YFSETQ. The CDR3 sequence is CASSLERAGSTDTQYF. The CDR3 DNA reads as TGCGCCAGCAGCTTGGAGCGAGCGGGGAGCACAGATACGCAGTATTTT.

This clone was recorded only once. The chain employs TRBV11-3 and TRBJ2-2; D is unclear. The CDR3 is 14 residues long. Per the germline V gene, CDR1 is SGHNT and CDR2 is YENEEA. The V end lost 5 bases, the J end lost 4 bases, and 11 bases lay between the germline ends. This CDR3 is CASSIQTGTGELFF. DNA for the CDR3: TGTGCCAGCAGCATTCAGACGGGCACCGGGGAGCTGTTTTTT.

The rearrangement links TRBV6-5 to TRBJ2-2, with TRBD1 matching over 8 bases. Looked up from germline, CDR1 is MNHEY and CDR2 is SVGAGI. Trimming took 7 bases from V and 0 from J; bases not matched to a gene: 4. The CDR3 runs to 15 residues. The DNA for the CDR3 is TGTGCCAGCACCCAGGGGGCTCCGAACACCGGGGAGCTGTTTTTT. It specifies CASTQGAPNTGELFF.

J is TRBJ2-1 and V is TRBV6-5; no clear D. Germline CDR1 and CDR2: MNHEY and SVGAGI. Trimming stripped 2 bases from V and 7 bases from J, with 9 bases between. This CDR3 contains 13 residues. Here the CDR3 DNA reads TGTGCCAGCAGTTACGACCTCGGGAATGAGCAGTTCTTC. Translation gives CASSYDLGNEQFF.

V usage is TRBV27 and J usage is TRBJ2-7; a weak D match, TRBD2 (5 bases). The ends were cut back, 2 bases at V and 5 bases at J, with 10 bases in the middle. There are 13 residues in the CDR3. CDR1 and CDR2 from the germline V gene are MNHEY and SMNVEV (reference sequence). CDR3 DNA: TGTGCCAGCAGTTTACATGGGAGCGACGAGCAGTACTTC. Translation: CASSLHGSDEQYF.

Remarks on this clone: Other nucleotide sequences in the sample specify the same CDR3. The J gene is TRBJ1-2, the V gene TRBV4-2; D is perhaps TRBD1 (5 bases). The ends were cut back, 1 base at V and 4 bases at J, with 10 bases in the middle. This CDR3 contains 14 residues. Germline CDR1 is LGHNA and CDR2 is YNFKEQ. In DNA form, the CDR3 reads TGTGCCAGCAGCCAAGGCACGGGGGGCTATGGCTACACCTTC. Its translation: CASSQGTGGYGYTF.

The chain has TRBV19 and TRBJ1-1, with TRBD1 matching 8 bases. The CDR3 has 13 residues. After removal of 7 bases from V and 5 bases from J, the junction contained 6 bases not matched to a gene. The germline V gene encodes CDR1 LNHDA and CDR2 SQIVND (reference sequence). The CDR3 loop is CASTDRGGTEAFF. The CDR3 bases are TGTGCCAGTACCGACAGGGGAGGGACTGAAGCTTTCTTT.

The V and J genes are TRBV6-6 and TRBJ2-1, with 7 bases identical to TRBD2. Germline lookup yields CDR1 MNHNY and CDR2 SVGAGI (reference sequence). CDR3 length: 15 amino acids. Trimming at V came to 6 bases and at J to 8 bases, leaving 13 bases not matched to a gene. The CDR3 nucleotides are TGTGCCAGCAGGGTTACTAGCGCGGGGATGGATGAGCAGTTCTTC. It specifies CASRVTSAGMDEQFF.